This TCR beta chain is from a study of T cells in Graves' hyperthyroidism and ophthalmopathy. TCR beta CDR3 sequences were amplified from RNA transcripts. A first-round RT-PCR of the TCR CDR3 used the HTBI primer set. MiXCR, run by TCRdb on the multiplex PCR reads, gives a single entry per CDR3 protein. The data contain under 350,000 distinct CDR3 sequences, 21% of them singletons. This clonotype has only a few counts. Diagnoses used clinical symptoms, serum thyroxine and TRAb, thyroid ultrasound and orbital computed tomography. The origin of this receptor is a woman aged 45-65 years with Graves' hyperthyroidism. The sample was blood.

The DNA of the CDR3 is TGTGCCACCAGTGATTTGGGTAGCGGGTTGAGCTCCTACAATGAGCAGTTCTTC. It is translated as CATSDLGSGLSSYNEQFF. The gene calls are TRBV24-1 and TRBJ2-1; 7 nucleotides match TRBD2. The CDR3 contains 18 residues. The trim removed 0 bases at V and 0 bases at J, leaving 7 bases unmatched. Germline CDR1 and CDR2: KGHDR and SFDVKD.